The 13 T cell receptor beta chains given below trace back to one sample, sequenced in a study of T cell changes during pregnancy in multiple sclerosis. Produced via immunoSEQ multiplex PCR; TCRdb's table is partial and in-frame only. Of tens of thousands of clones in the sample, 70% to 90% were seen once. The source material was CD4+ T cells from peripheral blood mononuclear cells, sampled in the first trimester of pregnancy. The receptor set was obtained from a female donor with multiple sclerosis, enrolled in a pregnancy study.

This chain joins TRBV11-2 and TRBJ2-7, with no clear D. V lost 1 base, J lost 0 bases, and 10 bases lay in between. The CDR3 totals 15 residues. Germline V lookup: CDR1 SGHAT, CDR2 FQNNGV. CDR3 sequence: CASSLGPGTSYEQYF. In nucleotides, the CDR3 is TGTGCCAGCAGCTTAGGCCCAGGCACCTCCTACGAGCAGTACTTC.

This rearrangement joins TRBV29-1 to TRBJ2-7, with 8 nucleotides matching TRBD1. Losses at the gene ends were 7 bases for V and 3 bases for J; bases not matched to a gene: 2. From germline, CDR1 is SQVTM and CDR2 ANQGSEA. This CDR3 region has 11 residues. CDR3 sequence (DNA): TGCAGCGCGACAGGGGTCTACGAGCAGTACTTC. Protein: CSATGVYEQYF.

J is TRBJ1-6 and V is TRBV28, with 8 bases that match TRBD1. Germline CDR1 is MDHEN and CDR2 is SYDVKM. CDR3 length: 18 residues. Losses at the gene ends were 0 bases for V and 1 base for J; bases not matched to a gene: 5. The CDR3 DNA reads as TGTGCCAGCAGTTTATGGGCAGGGGGCCGATCCTATAATTCACCCCTCCACTTT. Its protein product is CASSLWAGGRSYNSPLHF.

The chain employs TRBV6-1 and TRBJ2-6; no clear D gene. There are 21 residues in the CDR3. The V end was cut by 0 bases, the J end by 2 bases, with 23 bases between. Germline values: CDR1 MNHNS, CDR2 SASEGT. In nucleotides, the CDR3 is TGTGCCAGCAGTGAAGCGGTAGATTACAGAAAACTGCGTCCTGGGGCCAACGTCCTGACTTTC. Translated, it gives CASSEAVDYRKLRPGANVLTF.

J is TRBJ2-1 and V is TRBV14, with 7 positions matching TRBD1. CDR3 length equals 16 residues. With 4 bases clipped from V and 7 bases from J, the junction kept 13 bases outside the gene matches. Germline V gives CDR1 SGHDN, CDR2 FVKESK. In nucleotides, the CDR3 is TGTGCCAGCAGCCCAACGACAGGGTTCCGGTTGAATGAGCAGTTCTTC. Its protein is CASSPTTGFRLNEQFF.

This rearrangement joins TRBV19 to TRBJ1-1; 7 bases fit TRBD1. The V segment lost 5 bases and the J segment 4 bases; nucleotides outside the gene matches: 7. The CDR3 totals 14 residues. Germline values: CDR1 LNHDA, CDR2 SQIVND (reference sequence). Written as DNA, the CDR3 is TGTGCCAGTAGTTTAGGGGGCGTAGGCACTGAAGCTTTCTTT. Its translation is CASSLGGVGTEAFF.

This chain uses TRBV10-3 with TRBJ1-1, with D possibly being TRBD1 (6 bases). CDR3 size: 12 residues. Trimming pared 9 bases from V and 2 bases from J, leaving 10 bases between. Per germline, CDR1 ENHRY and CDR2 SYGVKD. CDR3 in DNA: TGTGCCATAGGACAGATTAACACTGAAGCTTTCTTT. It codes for CAIGQINTEAFF.

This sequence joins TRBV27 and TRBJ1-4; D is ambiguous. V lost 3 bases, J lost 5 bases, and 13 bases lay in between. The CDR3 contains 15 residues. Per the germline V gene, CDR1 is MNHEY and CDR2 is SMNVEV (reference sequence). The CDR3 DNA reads TGTGCCAGCAGTTTTCTGGGAGGATACAATGAAAAACTGTTTTTT. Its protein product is CASSFLGGYNEKLFF. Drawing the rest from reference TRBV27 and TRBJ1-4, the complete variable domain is EAQVTQNPRYLITVTGKKLTVTCSQNMNHEYMSWYRQDPGLGLRQIYYSMNVEVTDKGDVPEGYKVSRKEKRNFPLILESPSPNQTSLYFCASSFLGGYNEKLFFGSGTQLSVL.

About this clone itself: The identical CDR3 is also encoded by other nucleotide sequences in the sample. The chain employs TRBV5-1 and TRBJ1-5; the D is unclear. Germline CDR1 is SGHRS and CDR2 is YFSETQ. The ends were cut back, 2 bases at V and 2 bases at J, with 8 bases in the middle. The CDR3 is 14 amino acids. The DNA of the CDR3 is TGCGCCAGCAGCTTAGAGGGTGGCAATCAGCCCCAGCATTTT. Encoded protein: CASSLEGGNQPQHF. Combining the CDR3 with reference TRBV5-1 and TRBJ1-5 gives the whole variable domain KAGVTQTPRYLIKTRGQQVTLSCSPISGHRSVSWYQQTPGQGLQFLFEYFSETQRNKGNFPGRFSGRQFSNSRSEMNVSTLELGDSALYLCASSLEGGNQPQHFGDGTRLSIL.

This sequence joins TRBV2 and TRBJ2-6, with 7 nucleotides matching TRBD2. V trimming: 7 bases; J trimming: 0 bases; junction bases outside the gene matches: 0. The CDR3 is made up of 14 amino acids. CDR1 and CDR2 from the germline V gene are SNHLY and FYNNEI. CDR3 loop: CASTGGSGANVLTF. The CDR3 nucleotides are TGTGCCAGCACGGGAGGCTCTGGGGCCAACGTCCTGACTTTC.

The CDR3 region is CASSSQGDGYTF. In DNA, the CDR3 is TGTGCCAGCAGCTCCCAGGGGGACGGCTACACCTTC. The genes are TRBV7-2 and TRBJ1-2, with 7 bases matching TRBD1. Germline trimming cut 4 bases from V and 8 bases from J; bases unmatched to any gene: 4. The length of the CDR3 is 12 residues. The germline CDR1 and CDR2 sequences are SGHTA and FQGNSA. The full variable domain, its missing parts supplied by reference TRBV7-2 and TRBJ1-2, is GAGVSQSPSNKVTEKGKDVELRCDPISGHTALYWYRQSLGQGLEFLIYFQGNSAPDKSGLPSDRFSAERTGGSVSTLTIQRTQQEDSAVYLCASSSQGDGYTFGSGTRLTVV.

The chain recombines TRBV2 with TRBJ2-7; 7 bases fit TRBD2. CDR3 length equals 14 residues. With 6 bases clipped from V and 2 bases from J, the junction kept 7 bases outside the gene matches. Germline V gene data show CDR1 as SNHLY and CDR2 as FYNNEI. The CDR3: CASRDPGGTYEQYF. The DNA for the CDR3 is TGTGCCAGCAGGGACCCCGGGGGGACCTACGAGCAGTACTTC.

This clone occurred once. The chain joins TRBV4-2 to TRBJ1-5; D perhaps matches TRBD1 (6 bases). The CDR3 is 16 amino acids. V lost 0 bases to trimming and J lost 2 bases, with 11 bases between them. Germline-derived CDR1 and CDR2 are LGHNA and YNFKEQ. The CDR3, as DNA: TGTGCCAGCAGCCAAGAAACCTACAGGGGCAATCAGCCCCAGCATTTT. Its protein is CASSQETYRGNQPQHF.